The T cell receptor beta chain described here comes from a study of cytomegalovirus exposure and HLA in healthy donors. It was with 60 Vbeta and 13 Jbeta primers that the PCR ran. Profiled with immunoSEQ multiplex PCR; TCRdb holds only in-frame clones, not every one. The sample lists 100,000 to 150,000 clones; approximately 71% were seen once. Trimming left V 6 bases short and J 0 bases short, with 12 bases between. The CDR3 has 14 amino acids. CDR1 MDHEN and CDR2 SYDVKM come from the germline V gene. Study-level results: When analyzed later, the rates of TCR association showed variation by HLA locus, with DRB1 the most and HLA-C the fewest.

Of note for this clone: The antigen is not known.

This sequence was found in a woman aged 60 to 75 in good health and CMV-seronegative. The sample taken for sequencing was PBMCs. The V and J genes are TRBV28 and TRBJ2-7; the D is unclear. In nucleotides, the CDR3 is TGTGCCAGCAGAAACCAGCGCAACTCCTACGAGCAGTACTTC. It yields the protein CASRNQRNSYEQYF.